The 25 T cell receptor beta chains given below trace back to one sample, sequenced in a study of blood T cell repertoires in COVID-19 (dated by TCRdb to about 2020). Library preparation used the immunoSEQ multiplex PCR assay. In TCRdb, the immuneACCESS table is reduced to in-frame sequences with V and J assigned. These tables do not hold every clone; where another copy was compared, an unresolved V gene accounts for under half, and the others remain unexplained. This sample gives more than 100,000 clones in total; approximately 88% of them show up just once. Approximately 1.5% of the sample belongs to the ten largest clones. The sample taken for sequencing was peripheral blood. Receptors originate from a man between 60 and 70 years old with acute or convalescent COVID-19.

The chain is built from TRBV6-5 and TRBJ1-4; 7 nucleotides align to TRBD1. The CDR3 has 14 residues. Germline V CDR1 and CDR2: MNHEY, SVGAGI. V trimming: 6 bases; J trimming: 4 bases; junction bases outside the gene matches: 5. The CDR3 DNA sequence: TGTGCCAGCAGAGACAGGGCCCGTAATGAAAAACTGTTTTTT. Translated, it gives CASRDRARNEKLFF.

This chain joins TRBV9 and TRBJ2-1; D may be TRBD2 (6 bases). CDR1 and CDR2 (germline): SGDLS, YYNGEE. Trimming cost V 4 bases and J 5 bases, with 19 bases left between them. The CDR3 consists of 16 residues. The CDR3 sequence: CASSPKGLRFDNEQFF. The CDR3 DNA reads as TGTGCCAGCAGCCCCAAGGGACTCAGGTTCGACAATGAGCAGTTCTTC.

V gene TRBV20-1 combines with J gene TRBJ2-7, with 8 bases fitting TRBD1. Germline V gives CDR1 DFQATT, CDR2 SNEGSKA (reference sequence). V shed 5 bases, J shed 9 bases, and the junction held 6 bases outside the gene matches. This CDR3 contains 11 residues. CDR3 nucleotides: TGCAGTGCTCCCCAGGGGGCAATGCAGTACTTC. This encodes CSAPQGAMQYF.

This sequence joins TRBV12-5 and TRBJ2-7; maybe TRBD2 (6 bases). The CDR3 is 15 amino acids. Germline loops: CDR1 LGHNT, CDR2 FRNRAP. Trimming stripped 4 bases from V and 2 bases from J, with 15 bases between. DNA for the CDR3: TGTGCTAGTGGTTCGGGACTCCTGAGTACCTACGAGCAGTACTTC. Translated: CASGSGLLSTYEQYF.

This chain links TRBV21-1 with TRBJ2-2; TRBD2, the table's D call, lacks a check against the DNA. TRBV21-1 is listed as a pseudogene. The length of the CDR3 is 16 residues. The CDR3 is CASNGTSGGSTGELFF. CDR3 coding DNA: TGTGCCAGCAACGGGACTAGCGGGGGGAGCACCGGGGAGCTGTTTTTT.

The V call is TRBV6-1, the J call TRBJ1-1; 8 positions match TRBD1. The CDR3 is 14 residues long. Trimming cost V 1 base and J 6 bases; bases outside gene matches: 4. Germline CDR1 MNHNS, CDR2 SASEGT. CDR3 region: CASSEVRGPAEAFF. The CDR3 nucleotides read TGTGCCAGCAGTGAAGTCAGGGGGCCGGCTGAAGCTTTCTTT.

The CDR3 loop is CASSLVSNYGYTF. The CDR3 DNA sequence: TGTGCCAGCAGCTTAGTGAGTAACTATGGCTACACCTTC. The gene calls are TRBV11-1 and TRBJ1-2; D is unclear. The CDR3 runs 13 residues. V was shortened by 1 base and J by 1 base, with 4 bases between the two germline ends. CDR1 is SGHAT, CDR2 FQDESV, per germline (reference sequence).

The gene calls are TRBV7-9 and TRBJ1-1; TRBD1 matches 7 bases. Germline V lookup: CDR1 SEHNR, CDR2 FQNEAQ (reference sequence). V dropped 5 bases and J dropped 1; count of bases not matched to a gene: 7. This CDR3 is built from 15 residues. The CDR3 DNA reads as TGTGCCAGCAGCACTACAGGGGCTCGGAACACTGAAGCTTTCTTT. Translating it yields CASSTTGARNTEAFF.

This clone was seen a single time. The missing conserved phenylalanine or tryptophan at the end of this CDR3 makes a read error likely. The DNA is left out, because the CDR3 cannot be placed on it with certainty; the CDR3 is given as TCRdb lists it. The V call is TRBV5-4, the J call TRBJ1-3; the table assigns TRBD1, which was not confirmed against the DNA. Termini included, the CDR3 measures 10 amino acids. Germline V lookup: CDR1 SGHNT, CDR2 YYREEE (reference sequence). The CDR3 spells CASSSSDRVR.

The chain joins TRBV27 to TRBJ1-1; tentative D call: TRBD1 (5 bases). Germline CDR1 MNHEY, CDR2 SMNVEV (reference sequence). This CDR3 region has 14 residues. Trimming pared 6 bases from V and 7 bases from J, leaving 18 bases between. CDR3 protein: CASRITGTWDEAFF. CDR3 nucleotide sequence: TGTGCCAGCAGAATCACCGGGACTTGGGATGAAGCTTTCTTT.

This clone showed up just a few times. This chain links TRBV5-1 with TRBJ2-6; 11 nucleotides line up with TRBD2. The V segment lost 0 bases and the J segment 2 bases; nucleotides outside the gene matches: 10. Germline CDR1 and CDR2: SGHRS and YFSETQ. This CDR3 has 20 residues. CDR3 residues: CASSLGPRLAGSTGANVLTF. For the CDR3, the DNA is TGCGCCAGCAGCTTGGGCCCCAGACTAGCGGGGTCCACTGGGGCCAACGTCCTGACTTTC. The full variable domain, in which reference TRBV5-1 and TRBJ2-6 provide the parts outside the CDR3, is KAGVTQTPRYLIKTRGQQVTLSCSPISGHRSVSWYQQTPGQGLQFLFEYFSETQRNKGNFPGRFSGRQFSNSRSEMNVSTLELGDSALYLCASSLGPRLAGSTGANVLTFGAGSRLTVL.

The chain combines TRBV21-1 with TRBJ2-5; the table's TRBD1 call for D was not verified on the DNA. TRBV21-1 has pseudogene status. This CDR3 region has 13 residues. The CDR3 is CASSFRQGETQYF. In nucleotides, the CDR3 is TGTGCCAGCAGCTTTAGACAGGGGGAGACCCAGTACTTC.

This chain links TRBV5-1 with TRBJ1-1; 8 positions match TRBD1. The CDR3 extends over 16 amino acids. Germline V gene lookup returns CDR1 SGHRS and CDR2 YFSETQ. V was pared by 0 bases and J by 5 bases, with 9 bases of the junction left unmatched. The CDR3 DNA reads as TGCGCCAGCAGCTTGGTACCCGACAGGGGATGGACTGAAGCTTTCTTT. It codes for CASSLVPDRGWTEAFF.

DNA of the CDR3: TGTGCCAGTAGTATAGGGGCCACTGGCTACGAGCAGTACTTC. Residues: CASSIGATGYEQYF. The V call is TRBV19, the J call TRBJ2-7; D not certain. The CDR3 is 14 amino acids. Germline lookup yields CDR1 LNHDA and CDR2 SQIVND (reference sequence). Trimming took 1 base from V and 3 from J, leaving 10 bases between them.

This chain uses TRBV5-1 with TRBJ2-3, with TRBD2 as a possible D gene (5 bases). The CDR3 extends over 15 amino acids. Trimming took 2 bases from V and 1 from J, leaving 11 bases between them. CDR1 SGHRS and CDR2 YFSETQ come from the germline V gene. Here the CDR3 DNA reads TGCGCCAGCAGCTTTGACTATCCAGGCACAGATACGCAGTATTTT. Amino acids: CASSFDYPGTDTQYF. The variable domain in full, completed from reference TRBV5-1 and TRBJ2-3, reads KAGVTQTPRYLIKTRGQQVTLSCSPISGHRSVSWYQQTPGQGLQFLFEYFSETQRNKGNFPGRFSGRQFSNSRSEMNVSTLELGDSALYLCASSFDYPGTDTQYFGPGTRLTVL.

The V and J genes are TRBV13 and TRBJ1-5; maybe TRBD1 (5 bases). The CDR3 runs 12 residues. Trimming left V 7 bases short and J 7 bases short, with 11 bases between. Germline CDR1 PRHDT, CDR2 FYEKMQ (reference sequence). The CDR3 protein is CASNRRGQPQHF. Written as DNA, the CDR3 is TGTGCCAGCAATAGGCGGGGGCAGCCCCAGCATTTT.

This clone showed up just once. The chain combines TRBV5-1 with TRBJ2-2; a possible D gene is TRBD2 (5 bases). The V and J ends lost 0 bases and 0 bases respectively, with 12 bases between them. CDR3 size: 17 residues. The V gene's germline CDR1 is SGHRS and CDR2 YFSETQ. CDR3 in DNA: TGCGCCAGCAGCTTGGGGACTTCCCCCACGAACACCGGGGAGCTGTTTTTT. This encodes CASSLGTSPTNTGELFF.

The chain couples TRBV11-2 to TRBJ1-3; D unresolved. The CDR3 sequence is 15 residues long. The ends were cut back, 5 bases at V and 0 bases at J, with 11 bases in the middle. In germline, CDR1 is SGHAT, CDR2 FQNNGV. This CDR3 reads CASSPRGFSGNTIYF. CDR3 bases: TGTGCCAGCAGCCCCCGGGGATTCTCTGGAAACACCATATATTTT.

The genes are TRBV5-1 and TRBJ1-1; 9 nucleotides align to TRBD1. The CDR3 length is 14 residues. J lost 1 base, V lost 5 bases, and 3 bases had no gene match. Germline loops: CDR1 SGHRS, CDR2 YFSETQ. As DNA, the CDR3 is TGCGCCAGCAGTCAGACAGGGGGGAACACTGAAGCTTTCTTT. Encoded protein: CASSQTGGNTEAFF.

The CDR3 coding sequence is TGTGCCAGCAGCTTAGAGGTCAGGGGGCGAACCTCTGGAAACACCATATATTTT. Translated: CASSLEVRGRTSGNTIYF. The J gene is TRBJ1-3, the V gene TRBV11-2, with 8 bases fitting TRBD1. This CDR3 region has 18 residues. The germline gives CDR1 SGHAT, CDR2 FQNNGV. V shed 0 bases, J shed 0 bases, and the junction held 7 bases outside the gene matches.

The J gene is TRBJ2-7, the V gene TRBV6-5; 10 bases map to TRBD1. V shed 0 bases, J shed 6 bases, and the junction held 2 bases outside the gene matches. Germline V lookup: CDR1 MNHEY, CDR2 SVGAGI. The CDR3 has 14 amino acids. The CDR3 nucleotides are TGTGCCAGCAGTTACTCGAGGACAGGGGGCGAGCAGTACTTC. It specifies CASSYSRTGGEQYF.

The chain couples TRBV6-5 to TRBJ1-5; D not resolved. V was trimmed by 6 bases and J by 5 bases, leaving 14 bases between them. From germline, CDR1 is MNHEY and CDR2 SVGAGI. The CDR3 has 14 amino acids. The CDR3: CASSVDTLYQPQHF. The CDR3 DNA follows: TGTGCCAGCAGCGTCGACACCCTCTATCAGCCCCAGCATTTT.

About this clone: This same CDR3 is encoded by further DNA sequences in the sample. The CDR3 spells CASRGTAYGYTF. In DNA form, the CDR3 reads TGTGCCAGTAGGGGGACAGCATATGGCTACACCTTC. The chain recombines TRBV19 with TRBJ1-2; 7 bases line up with TRBD1. Germline-derived CDR1 and CDR2 are LNHDA and SQIVND (reference sequence). The V gene end was trimmed by 6 bases and the J gene end by 5 bases; junction bases not matched to a gene: 3. The CDR3 covers 12 residues.

The CDR3 DNA is TGTGCCAGCAGTTTCGCAGGGATTTCTGAAAAACTGTTTTTT. Residues: CASSFAGISEKLFF. The chain joins TRBV28 to TRBJ1-4; tentative D call: TRBD1 (5 bases). This CDR3 is built from 14 residues. CDR1 is MDHEN, CDR2 SYDVKM, per germline. V gave up 3 bases and J gave up 7 bases, with 12 bases separating them. Full variable domain (remainder filled in from reference TRBV28 and TRBJ1-4): DVKVTQSSRYLVKRTGEKVFLECVQDMDHENMFWYRQDPGLGLRLIYFSYDVKMKEKGDIPEGYSVSREKKERFSLILESASTNQTSMYLCASSFAGISEKLFFGSGTQLSVL.

The V gene is TRBV11-2, the J gene TRBJ2-7, with 9 bases that match TRBD1. Germline V gene lookup returns CDR1 SGHAT and CDR2 FQNNGV. This CDR3 spans 15 amino acids. With V trimmed by 1 base and J by 3 bases, 4 bases remained unmatched. In DNA form, the CDR3 reads TGTGCCAGCAGCTTAGGGAGGGGACAGGGCTACGAGCAGTACTTC. It encodes CASSLGRGQGYEQYF.